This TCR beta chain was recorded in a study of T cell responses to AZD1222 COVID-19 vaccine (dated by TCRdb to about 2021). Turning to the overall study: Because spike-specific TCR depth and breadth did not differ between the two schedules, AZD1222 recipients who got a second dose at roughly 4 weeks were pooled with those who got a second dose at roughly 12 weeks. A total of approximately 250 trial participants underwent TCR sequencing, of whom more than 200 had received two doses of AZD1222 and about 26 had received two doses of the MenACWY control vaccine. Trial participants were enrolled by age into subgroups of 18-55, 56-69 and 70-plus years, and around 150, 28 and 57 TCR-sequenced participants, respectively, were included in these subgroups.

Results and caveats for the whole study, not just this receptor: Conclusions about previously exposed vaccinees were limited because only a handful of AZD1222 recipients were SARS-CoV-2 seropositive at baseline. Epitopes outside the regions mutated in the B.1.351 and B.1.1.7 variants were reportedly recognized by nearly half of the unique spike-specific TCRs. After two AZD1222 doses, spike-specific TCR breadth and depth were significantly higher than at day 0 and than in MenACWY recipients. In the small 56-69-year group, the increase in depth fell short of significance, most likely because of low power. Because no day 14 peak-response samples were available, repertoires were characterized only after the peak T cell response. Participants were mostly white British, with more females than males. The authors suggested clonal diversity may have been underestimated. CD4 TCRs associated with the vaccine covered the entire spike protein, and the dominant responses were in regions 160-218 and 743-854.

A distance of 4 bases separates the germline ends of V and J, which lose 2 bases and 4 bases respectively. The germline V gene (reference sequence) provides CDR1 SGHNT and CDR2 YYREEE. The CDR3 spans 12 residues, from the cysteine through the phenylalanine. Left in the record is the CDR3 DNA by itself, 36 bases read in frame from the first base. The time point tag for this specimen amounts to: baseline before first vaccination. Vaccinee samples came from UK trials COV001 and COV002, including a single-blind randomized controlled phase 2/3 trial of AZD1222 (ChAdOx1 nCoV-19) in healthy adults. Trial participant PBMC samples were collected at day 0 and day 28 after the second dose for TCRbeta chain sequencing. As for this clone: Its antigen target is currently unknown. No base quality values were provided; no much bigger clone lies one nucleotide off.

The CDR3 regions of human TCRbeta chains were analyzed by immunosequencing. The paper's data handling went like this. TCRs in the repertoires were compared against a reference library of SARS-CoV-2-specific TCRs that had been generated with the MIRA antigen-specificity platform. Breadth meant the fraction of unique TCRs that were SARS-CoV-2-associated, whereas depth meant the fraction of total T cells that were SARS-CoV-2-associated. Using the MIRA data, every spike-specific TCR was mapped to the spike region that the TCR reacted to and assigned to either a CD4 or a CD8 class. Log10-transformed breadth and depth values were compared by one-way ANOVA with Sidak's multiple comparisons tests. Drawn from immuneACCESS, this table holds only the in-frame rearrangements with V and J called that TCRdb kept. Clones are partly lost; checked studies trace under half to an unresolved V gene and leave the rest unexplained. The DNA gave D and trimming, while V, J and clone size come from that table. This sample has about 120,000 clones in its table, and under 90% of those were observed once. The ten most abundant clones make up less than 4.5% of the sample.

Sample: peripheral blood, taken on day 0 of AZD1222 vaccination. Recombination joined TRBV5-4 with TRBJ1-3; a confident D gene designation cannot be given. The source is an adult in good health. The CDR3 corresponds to CASSLGGNTIYF. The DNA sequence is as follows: TGTGCCAGCAGCTTAGGGGGAAACACCATATATTTT.